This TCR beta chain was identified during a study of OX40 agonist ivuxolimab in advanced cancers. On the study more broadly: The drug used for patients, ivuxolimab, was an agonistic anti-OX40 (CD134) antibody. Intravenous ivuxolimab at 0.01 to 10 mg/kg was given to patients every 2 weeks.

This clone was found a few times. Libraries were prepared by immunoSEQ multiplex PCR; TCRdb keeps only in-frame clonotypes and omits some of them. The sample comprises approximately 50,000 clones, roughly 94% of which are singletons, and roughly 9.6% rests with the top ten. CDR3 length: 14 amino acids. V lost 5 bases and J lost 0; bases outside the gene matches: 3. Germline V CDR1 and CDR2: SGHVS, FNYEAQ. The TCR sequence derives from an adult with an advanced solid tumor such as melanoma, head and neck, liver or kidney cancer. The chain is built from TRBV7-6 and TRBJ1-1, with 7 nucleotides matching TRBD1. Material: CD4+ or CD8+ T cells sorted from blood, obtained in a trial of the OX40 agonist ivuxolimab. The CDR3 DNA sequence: TGTGCCAGCAGCCCGGGGACAGTGAACACTGAAGCTTTCTTT. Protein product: CASSPGTVNTEAFF.